This is a list of T cell receptor beta chains from one sample in a study of cytomegalovirus exposure and HLA in healthy donors. Method: immunoSEQ multiplex PCR; TCRdb's copy keeps in-frame clones and lacks some. The profile covers 20,000 to 25,000 clones, with 97% appearing a single time and about 10% taken by the ten largest. Sequenced: PBMCs. All receptors derive from a man aged 25 to 40 in good health and CMV-seropositive. Each CDR3 is given with its conserved first and last residue. Each record gives: clone size, D gene, J gene, V gene, CDR3 DNA, CDR3 protein. The D gene is left open where the match is weak. Size is omitted from some rows. Given values are once, few, many or a class for expanded clones.

abundance: NA
d_gene: TRBD2
j_gene: TRBJ2-7
v_gene: TRBV29-1
CDR3nt: TGCAGCGTGAGGAGCGGGACCGTTGAGCAGTACTTC
CDR3aa: CSVRSGTVEQYF

abundance: NA
d_gene: TRBD1
j_gene: TRBJ1-4
v_gene: TRBV28
CDR3nt: TGTGCCAGCAGTCAACCTCAGGGGGCTCGTGAAAAACTGTTTTTT
CDR3aa: CASSQPQGAREKLFF

abundance: NA
d_gene: NA
j_gene: TRBJ1-4
v_gene: TRBV7-2
CDR3nt: TGTGCCAGCAGCTTAGTACAGGGAGAAGAAAAACTGTTTTTT
CDR3aa: CASSLVQGEEKLFF

abundance: NA
d_gene: NA
j_gene: TRBJ1-2
v_gene: TRBV28
CDR3nt: TGTGCCATCCAGTCTAGGGTGAGGGATGGCTACACCTTC
CDR3aa: CAIQSRVRDGYTF

abundance: NA
d_gene: TRBD1
j_gene: TRBJ2-2
v_gene: TRBV5-1
CDR3nt: TGCGCCAGCAGCCCAGGAGGACAGGTCGCGAACACCGGGGAGCTGTTTTTT
CDR3aa: CASSPGGQVANTGELFF

abundance: few
d_gene: NA
j_gene: TRBJ1-2
v_gene: TRBV5-1
CDR3nt: TGCGCCAGCAGCTTCCAGGGCGAAGGTGGAAATGGCTACACCTTC
CDR3aa: CASSFQGEGGNGYTF

abundance: NA
d_gene: TRBD1
j_gene: TRBJ1-2
v_gene: TRBV30
CDR3nt: TGTGCCTGGAGTCGTACAGGGGGCTATGGCTACACCTTC
CDR3aa: CAWSRTGGYGYTF

abundance: NA
d_gene: TRBD1
j_gene: TRBJ2-5
v_gene: TRBV5-4
CDR3nt: TGTGCCAGCAGCTTACTGACAGGGCAAGAGACCCAGTACTTC
CDR3aa: CASSLLTGQETQYF

abundance: NA
d_gene: NA
j_gene: TRBJ2-7
v_gene: TRBV11-2
CDR3nt: TGTGCCAGCAGCTTAGAGACAGCTTCCTACTACGAGCAGTACTTC
CDR3aa: CASSLETASYYEQYF

abundance: NA
d_gene: TRBD2
j_gene: TRBJ2-5
v_gene: TRBV2
CDR3nt: TGTGCCAGCAGCCAATTTGGGGCTGGGGGGGAGGCCCAGTACTTC
CDR3aa: CASSQFGAGGEAQYF

abundance: NA
d_gene: NA
j_gene: TRBJ2-3
v_gene: TRBV30
CDR3nt: TGTGCCTGGAGTGGACCTGGTACAGACACAGATACGCAGTATTTT
CDR3aa: CAWSGPGTDTDTQYF

abundance: NA
d_gene: NA
j_gene: TRBJ2-7
v_gene: TRBV7-9
CDR3nt: TGTGCCAGCAGTAAGGTGAGGACTCCCAACTCCGGCGAGCAGTACTTC
CDR3aa: CASSKVRTPNSGEQYF

abundance: NA
d_gene: TRBD1
j_gene: TRBJ1-4
v_gene: TRBV5-1
CDR3nt: TGCGCCAGCAGCTCGACAGGGGGTAATGAAAAACTGTTTTTT
CDR3aa: CASSSTGGNEKLFF

abundance: NA
d_gene: TRBD1
j_gene: TRBJ1-1
v_gene: TRBV14
CDR3nt: TGTGCCAGCAGCCAGAACAGGGGGAGCACTGAAGCTTTCTTT
CDR3aa: CASSQNRGSTEAFF

abundance: NA
d_gene: TRBD2
j_gene: TRBJ2-1
v_gene: TRBV6-1
CDR3nt: TGTGCCACAGCGGGAGGGTGGGTCAATGAGCAGTTCTTC
CDR3aa: CATAGGWVNEQFF

abundance: NA
d_gene: TRBD1
j_gene: TRBJ1-1
v_gene: TRBV2
CDR3nt: TGTGCCAGCGGAGGACAGGGACGAACAACTGAAGCTTTCTTT
CDR3aa: CASGGQGRTTEAFF

abundance: once
d_gene: TRBD1
j_gene: TRBJ2-7
v_gene: TRBV5-1
CDR3nt: TGCGCCAGCAGCGTGTCATCGGGACAGGGACGGTACGAGCAGTACTTC
CDR3aa: CASSVSSGQGRYEQYF

abundance: NA
d_gene: TRBD2
j_gene: TRBJ2-2
v_gene: TRBV30
CDR3nt: TGTGCCTGGAGAACAGCGGGAGGGAACACCGGGGAGCTGTTTTTT
CDR3aa: CAWRTAGGNTGELFF

abundance: NA
d_gene: NA
j_gene: TRBJ1-2
v_gene: TRBV7-2
CDR3nt: TGTGCCAGCAGCCCACCGACACGGTTGGGCTACACCTTC
CDR3aa: CASSPPTRLGYTF

abundance: NA
d_gene: NA
j_gene: TRBJ1-1
v_gene: TRBV6-4
CDR3nt: TGTGCCAGCAGTTTAAACGGGGGGCGCGGAGCTTTCTTT
CDR3aa: CASSLNGGRGAFF

abundance: NA
d_gene: NA
j_gene: TRBJ2-3
v_gene: TRBV28
CDR3nt: TGTGCCAGCAGTTTAGGACTACAAGGGACAGATACGCAGTATTTT
CDR3aa: CASSLGLQGTDTQYF

abundance: NA
d_gene: NA
j_gene: TRBJ2-5
v_gene: TRBV5-1
CDR3nt: TGCGCCAGCAGCTTGGTCGGGCAAAAGGGGGAGACCCAGTACTTC
CDR3aa: CASSLVGQKGETQYF

abundance: NA
d_gene: NA
j_gene: TRBJ1-4
v_gene: TRBV7-8
CDR3nt: TGTGCCAGCAGCACAACCAGTCAGGGGTACGAAAAACTGTTTTTT
CDR3aa: CASSTTSQGYEKLFF

abundance: NA
d_gene: NA
j_gene: TRBJ2-3
v_gene: TRBV7-2
CDR3nt: TGTGCCAGCAGCCCCCAGAGCGAAAGTAGCACAGATACGCAGTATTTT
CDR3aa: CASSPQSESSTDTQYF

abundance: NA
d_gene: NA
j_gene: TRBJ2-7
v_gene: TRBV18
CDR3nt: TGTGCCAGCTCACCAAAGGGGGTGACGAGCTACGAGCAGTACTTC
CDR3aa: CASSPKGVTSYEQYF

abundance: NA
d_gene: NA
j_gene: TRBJ2-3
v_gene: TRBV5-1
CDR3nt: TGCGCCAGCAGCTTTTCCCCAGGGACAGATACGCAGTATTTT
CDR3aa: CASSFSPGTDTQYF

abundance: NA
d_gene: TRBD2
j_gene: TRBJ2-3
v_gene: TRBV7-2
CDR3nt: TGTGCCAGCAGCTTAGTTCTAGCGGGAGGCCAGGGGCAGTATTTT
CDR3aa: CASSLVLAGGQGQYF

abundance: NA
d_gene: NA
j_gene: TRBJ1-2
v_gene: TRBV28
CDR3nt: TGTGCCAGCAGTTCCGGGGACCGGGACATCTATTTAGGCTACACCTTC
CDR3aa: CASSSGDRDIYLGYTF

abundance: NA
d_gene: NA
j_gene: TRBJ1-4
v_gene: TRBV7-2
CDR3nt: TGTGCCAGCAGCCCCCACCCCAGGGGAACTAATGAAAAACTGTTTTTT
CDR3aa: CASSPHPRGTNEKLFF

abundance: NA
d_gene: NA
j_gene: TRBJ1-2
v_gene: TRBV7-2
CDR3nt: TGTGCCAGCAGCTTAGAGAGGGTGGGGGCCCATGGCTACACCTTC
CDR3aa: CASSLERVGAHGYTF

abundance: NA
d_gene: NA
j_gene: TRBJ2-2
v_gene: TRBV5-1
CDR3nt: TGCGCCAGCAGGACGCCGGGCGGGACCAACACCGGGGAGCTGTTTTTT
CDR3aa: CASRTPGGTNTGELFF

abundance: NA
d_gene: TRBD2
j_gene: TRBJ2-1
v_gene: TRBV27
CDR3nt: TGTGCCAGCACCGGCGCGGGAGACCACAATGAGCAGTTCTTC
CDR3aa: CASTGAGDHNEQFF

abundance: NA
d_gene: TRBD1
j_gene: TRBJ2-6
v_gene: TRBV5-1
CDR3nt: TGCGCCAGCAGCTGGCGACAGGGCAGCTCTGGGGCCAACGTCCTGACTTTC
CDR3aa: CASSWRQGSSGANVLTF

abundance: NA
d_gene: TRBD1
j_gene: TRBJ2-6
v_gene: TRBV28
CDR3nt: TGTGCCAGCAGTTCGACAGGGGGGACCTCTGGGGCCAACGTCCTGACTTTC
CDR3aa: CASSSTGGTSGANVLTF

abundance: once
d_gene: TRBD1
j_gene: TRBJ1-2
v_gene: TRBV5-1
CDR3nt: TGCGCCAGCAACACAGGGGGTGGATTAGTAGATGGCTACACCTTC
CDR3aa: CASNTGGGLVDGYTF

abundance: once
d_gene: NA
j_gene: TRBJ1-4
v_gene: TRBV15
CDR3nt: TGTGCCACCTCTTCGGCAGGGGAGCAAAAACTGTTTTTT
CDR3aa: CATSSAGEQKLFF

abundance: NA
d_gene: TRBD1
j_gene: TRBJ2-3
v_gene: TRBV29-1
CDR3nt: TGCAGCGTTTCCTCCGGGACAGGCAAGGGGGACGCAGATACGCAGTATTTT
CDR3aa: CSVSSGTGKGDADTQYF

abundance: NA
d_gene: NA
j_gene: TRBJ2-2
v_gene: TRBV5-1
CDR3nt: TGCGCCAGCAGCTTGGCCACTAGGCCTGGGGAGCTGTTTTTT
CDR3aa: CASSLATRPGELFF

abundance: NA
d_gene: TRBD1
j_gene: TRBJ2-7
v_gene: TRBV11-2
CDR3nt: TGTGCCAGCAGCGGGGGGACAGGGTACTACGAGCAGTACTTC
CDR3aa: CASSGGTGYYEQYF

abundance: NA
d_gene: NA
j_gene: TRBJ1-4
v_gene: TRBV7-9
CDR3nt: TGTGCCAGCAGATTTCAGGGAACTAATGAAAAACTGTTTTTT
CDR3aa: CASRFQGTNEKLFF

abundance: NA
d_gene: NA
j_gene: TRBJ2-7
v_gene: TRBV28
CDR3nt: TGTGCCAGCAGTTTATCCTCATGGGGACAAAGCTCCTACGAGCAGTACTTC
CDR3aa: CASSLSSWGQSSYEQYF

abundance: NA
d_gene: NA
j_gene: TRBJ2-1
v_gene: TRBV7-9
CDR3nt: TGTGCCAGCAGCTTAGGCTTTTGGGGACGGACTAACAATGAGCAGTTCTTC
CDR3aa: CASSLGFWGRTNNEQFF

abundance: NA
d_gene: NA
j_gene: TRBJ2-1
v_gene: TRBV9
CDR3nt: TGTGCCAGCAGCTCAGCGGTCCGCTCCTACAATGAGCAGTTCTTC
CDR3aa: CASSSAVRSYNEQFF

abundance: NA
d_gene: NA
j_gene: TRBJ1-5
v_gene: TRBV28
CDR3nt: TGTGCCAGCAGTTTACTGGGGCAGGCCCTTAGCAATCAGCCCCAGCATTTT
CDR3aa: CASSLLGQALSNQPQHF

abundance: NA
d_gene: NA
j_gene: TRBJ2-1
v_gene: TRBV18
CDR3nt: TGTGCCAGCCGAACTGCAGGGGGGCGGTCCAATGAGCAGTTCTTC
CDR3aa: CASRTAGGRSNEQFF

abundance: NA
d_gene: NA
j_gene: TRBJ1-2
v_gene: TRBV28
CDR3nt: TGTGCCAGCAGTTTAAGACCCGGGGGGGGCACCCCTCTACACTTC
CDR3aa: CASSLRPGGGTPLHF

abundance: NA
d_gene: TRBD1
j_gene: TRBJ1-2
v_gene: TRBV7-2
CDR3nt: TGTGCCAGCAGCCTAGGACAGGGGGGGTATGGCTACACCTTC
CDR3aa: CASSLGQGGYGYTF

abundance: NA
d_gene: TRBD2
j_gene: TRBJ2-7
v_gene: TRBV7-8
CDR3nt: TGTGCCAGCAGCGGACTAGCGGGAGCGTACGAGCAGTACTTC
CDR3aa: CASSGLAGAYEQYF

abundance: NA
d_gene: NA
j_gene: TRBJ1-2
v_gene: TRBV7-9
CDR3nt: TGTGCCAGCAGCAACGGACAGCTCTATGGCTACACCTTC
CDR3aa: CASSNGQLYGYTF

abundance: NA
d_gene: NA
j_gene: TRBJ1-5
v_gene: TRBV7-6
CDR3nt: TGTGCCAGCAGCTTAGCAGAGAATCAGCCCCAGCATTTT
CDR3aa: CASSLAENQPQHF

abundance: NA
d_gene: TRBD1
j_gene: TRBJ1-5
v_gene: TRBV6-5
CDR3nt: TGTGCCAGCAGCCCGGACAGGGTTAGCAATCAGCCCCAGCATTTT
CDR3aa: CASSPDRVSNQPQHF

abundance: NA
d_gene: TRBD2
j_gene: TRBJ2-1
v_gene: TRBV6-6
CDR3nt: TGTGCCAGCAGTCCAACTAGCGGTAACAATGAGCAGTTCTTC
CDR3aa: CASSPTSGNNEQFF

abundance: once
d_gene: NA
j_gene: TRBJ1-2
v_gene: TRBV27
CDR3nt: TGTGCCAGCAGATCTACAGGGATCTATGGCTACACCTTC
CDR3aa: CASRSTGIYGYTF